In its sample, the clone carrying this TCR beta chain was seen many times. The data originate from a study of read filtering for tumor transcriptome and immune sequencing. Study in general: Revised staging placed eight or nine patients in R-ISS I, roughly 16 in II, about 7 in III. Per sample, TCR-region reads ranged about 4.05 to 11 million by IR-seq, roughly 75 to 1273 by RNA-seq.

This CDR3 comprises 11 residues. Trimming took 7 bases from V and 4 from J, leaving 6 bases between them. Germline V gene sequence: CDR1 SGDLS, CDR2 YYNGEE. The library was built from around 0.4 ug RNA with molecular barcoded adaptors for alpha/delta and beta/gamma chains. One entry per CDR3 protein, called by TCRdb with MiXCR from the reads. The sample shows 30,000 to 40,000 distinct CDR3 sequences, 14% of them seen only once. Sample: a population of CD138-negative cells sorted from bone marrow. The receptor's source is a donor at least 40 years old with multiple myeloma. The chain carries TRBV9 and TRBJ1-3, with D hard to call. The CDR3 sequence: CASGRGNTIYF. The CDR3 coding sequence is TGTGCCAGCGGGAGAGGAAACACCATATATTTT.